The source of this T cell receptor beta chain is a study of shared clonotypes between healthy human individuals (dated by TCRdb to 2020 to 2022). For context, the study as a whole: Two women and a few men aged 18 to 49 years were included in the cohort. To increase sequencing depth and limit assay-specific biases, TCR repertoire library preparation and sequencing were carried out by different laboratories using diverse techniques. To estimate repertoire size and how much clonotype sharing occurs between individuals, the study deeply sequenced the blood TCR repertoires of about five healthy adults. Per donor, leukapheresis produced somewhere between about 0.9 and 10 billion PBMCs. What the work shows at the level of the full study, not this receptor alone: Sampling was limited to blood, and TCR repertoires in tissue likely differ from TCR repertoires in blood. The small number of donors limited the genetic and exposure-history diversity represented. Pairwise subsampling indicated that sequencing depth was expected to affect the degree of clonotype sharing among donors.

Donors were healthy HIV-negative adults with no recently reported acute infections or vaccinations. Every donor was a Caucasian adult residing in Nashville, Tennessee, USA. In the unsorted samples, roughly 90 million PBMCs were counted, and genomic DNA was extracted using the QIAamp DNA Blood Mini kit. Blood was collected by leukapheresis, and PBMCs were isolated by Ficoll-Histopaque density gradient centrifugation and then cryopreserved in liquid nitrogen vapor phase. For this clone: Its antigen specificity is not known. Base qualities are not provided; no much larger clone lies one nucleotide away.

Using the deep immunoSEQ assay, TCR CDR3 regions were amplified from genomic DNA by multiplex PCR. Genomic DNA extracted from each cell subset was distributed evenly over all wells of several immunoSEQ 96-well plates, and each plate served as one replicate. Each replicate PCR for unsorted PBMC received roughly 300 ng genomic DNA, equal to about 30,000 T cell genomes. Genomic DNA from unsorted PBMC was sequenced over ten immunoSEQ deep assay plates. Purified libraries were measured with a Qubit 3.0 fluorometer, size-checked on a Bioanalyzer 2100, and measured again with the KAPA Library Quantification kit. Every immunoSEQ 96-well plate was sequenced on a separate single-read 150-cycle Illumina NextSeq 550 flow cell. Processing in the source paper ran as follows. Because the immunoSEQ output included only junctional sequences and no quality scores, the filtering could not be the same as the filtering used for full-length reads. To assign V/J genes and CDR3, sequences were annotated against IMGT germline references using PyIR, a Python wrapper for IgBLAST v1.9. Reads were removed for weak V/J assignments (E-value above 1e-6), missing CDR3, stop codons, out-of-frame junctions, or ambiguous translated residues. A V3J clonotype was defined by an identical inferred V gene, J gene, and CDR3 amino acid sequence. The percentage overlap between two repertoires was calculated by dividing the number of shared unique clonotypes by the size of the smaller repertoire. Three approaches were used to assess repertoire richness: RTK rarefaction, the Chao1 estimator, and Recon v2.1 estimates of unobserved clonotypes. TCRdb re-hosts the immuneACCESS table, in-frame sequences only. Its copies lack some clones; in the studies checked, an unresolved V gene accounts for under half of them, and the cause for the rest is not known. The V and J calls and clone size come from that table; D and trimming were worked out from the DNA. The sample table shows about 490,000 clones, and around 73% are seen once. 12% of the sample belongs to the ten largest clones.

V drops 3 bases and J drops 7 bases, leaving 16 bases in between. As encoded in the germline V gene, CDR1 is KGHSH while CDR2 is LQKENI. The CDR3 holds 15 amino acids from the cysteine to the phenylalanine. The read is trimmed to its CDR3 DNA, 45 bases read in frame from base 1. The V gene is TRBV18 and the J gene is TRBJ1-5, and TRBD1 may be the D gene, going by 6 matching bases. Sequencing was carried out using PBMCs. This TCR was sampled from a woman aged 40 to 55 in good health. Some clones in this sample may be carry-over from other donors' samples. Here the CDR3 is given as CASSPNRGAEQPQHF. Read as DNA, the sequence is TGTGCCAGCTCACCGAACCGGGGGGCGGAACAGCCCCAGCATTTT.